These 21 T cell receptor beta chains originate from one sample sequenced in a study of CD8 T cells in Susac syndrome. With random hexamers, reverse transcription was performed on about 0.5 to 1 ug of RNA. MiXCR, applied by TCRdb to the immunoSEQ multiplex PCR reads, yields one record per CDR3 protein. The table shows hundreds of thousands of distinct CDR3 sequences, with 95% to 97% occurring only once. The sequenced sample was CD4+ T cells from PBMCs. Receptor source: a human donor with Susac syndrome.

V and J are TRBV29-1 and TRBJ1-5; no firm D call. Trimming removed 4 bases from V and 1 base from J, with 5 bases in between. This CDR3 has 12 amino acids. In germline, CDR1 is SQVTM, CDR2 ANQGSEA. The CDR3 sequence: CSVGSSNQPQHF. The CDR3 region has the DNA TGCAGCGTTGGGTCGAGCAATCAGCCCCAGCATTTT.

The chain carries TRBV5-1 and TRBJ1-5; D unclear. Germline CDR1 SGHRS, CDR2 YFSETQ. Trimming took off 4 bases at V and 5 bases at J, with 10 bases between the two ends. The CDR3 runs 13 residues. The CDR3 DNA sequence: TGCGCCAGCAGCCACAGTAGGTATCAGCCCCAGCATTTT. It codes for CASSHSRYQPQHF.

The J gene is TRBJ2-1, the V gene TRBV14; D gene unclear. The germline V and J ends were trimmed by 0 bases and 4 bases, with 22 bases remaining between them. Germline lookup yields CDR1 SGHDN and CDR2 FVKESK. The CDR3 runs to 19 residues. The CDR3 region has the DNA TGTGCCAGCAGCCAAGATCTTCTTGAAGTCCAACCCCGGTACAATGAGCAGTTCTTC. Protein sequence: CASSQDLLEVQPRYNEQFF.

V and J are TRBV20-1 and TRBJ1-4; 9 nucleotides line up with TRBD1. The CDR3 spans 13 residues. J lost 6 bases, V lost 3 bases, and 2 bases had no gene match. Germline loops: CDR1 DFQATT, CDR2 SNEGSKA (reference sequence). Here the CDR3 reads CSASRQGDEKLFF. The CDR3 nucleotides read TGCAGTGCTAGTCGACAGGGGGATGAAAAACTGTTTTTT.

V gene TRBV7-2 combines with J gene TRBJ2-5; no clear D. This CDR3 comprises 15 residues. Germline lookup yields CDR1 SGHTA and CDR2 FQGNSA. The V and J ends lost 2 bases and 4 bases respectively, with 14 bases between them. In nucleotides, the CDR3 is TGTGCCAGCAGCTTATCCGCGCAAACGGGAGAGACCCAGTACTTC. This sequence encodes CASSLSAQTGETQYF. The full variable domain, completed using reference TRBV7-2 and TRBJ2-5, is GAGVSQSPSNKVTEKGKDVELRCDPISGHTALYWYRQSLGQGLEFLIYFQGNSAPDKSGLPSDRFSAERTGGSVSTLTIQRTQQEDSAVYLCASSLSAQTGETQYFGPGTRLLVL.

The genes are TRBV29-1 and TRBJ1-2; 9 positions agree with TRBD1. Trimming took 7 bases from V and 2 from J; bases not matched to a gene: 11. The CDR3 runs 15 residues. The germline gives CDR1 SQVTM, CDR2 ANQGSEA. In DNA form, the CDR3 reads TGCAGCGCAAAGGACAGGGGTCAGTTCAACTATGGCTACACCTTC. Translation gives CSAKDRGQFNYGYTF.

The J gene is TRBJ1-4, the V gene TRBV28; D is unclear. The CDR3 has 12 amino acids. With 6 bases removed from V and 8 bases from J, the gap between germline ends came to 10 bases. CDR1 and CDR2 (germline): MDHEN, SYDVKM. CDR3 amino acids: CASRPRREKLFF. The CDR3 DNA reads as TGTGCCAGCAGGCCCCGTCGGGAAAAACTGTTTTTT.

The chain is built from TRBV2 and TRBJ2-2, with no clear D. The CDR3 covers 13 residues. Trimming cost V 6 bases and J 2 bases, with 7 bases left between them. Looked up from germline, CDR1 is SNHLY and CDR2 is FYNNEI. CDR3 amino acids: CASSGSNTGELFF. The CDR3 DNA follows: TGTGCCAGCAGCGGCAGCAACACCGGGGAGCTGTTTTTT.

The V call is TRBV7-9, the J call TRBJ1-2; the match to TRBD1 covers 9 bases. The CDR3 covers 14 residues. V lost 4 bases and J lost 4; bases outside the gene matches: 4. Per germline, CDR1 SEHNR and CDR2 FQNEAQ (reference sequence). CDR3 region: CASSSTGGFYGYTF. CDR3 DNA sequence: TGTGCCAGCAGCTCTACAGGGGGCTTCTATGGCTACACCTTC.

The chain couples TRBV6-5 to TRBJ2-5, with 10 bases matching TRBD2. Germline values: CDR1 MNHEY, CDR2 SVGAGI. There are 15 residues in the CDR3. With 2 bases clipped from V and 5 bases from J, the junction kept 5 bases outside the gene matches. Here the CDR3 DNA reads TGTGCCAGCAGTTACCGGGTAGCGGGAGGCGAGACCCAGTACTTC. Its protein product is CASSYRVAGGETQYF.

In DNA form, the CDR3 reads TGCGCCAGCAGCCCCCGACAGGGGAGAACAGCTGGCTACACCTTC. It specifies CASSPRQGRTAGYTF. The chain links TRBV5-1 to TRBJ1-2; 8 positions match TRBD1. J was trimmed by 7 bases and V by 4 bases; bases with no gene match: 12. The CDR3 runs to 15 residues. CDR1 is SGHRS and CDR2 is YFSETQ in the germline V gene.

This rearrangement joins TRBV20-1 to TRBJ1-1; D remains unclear. From germline, CDR1 is DFQATT and CDR2 SNEGSKA (reference sequence). CDR3 length: 12 residues. Trimming removed 6 bases from V and 7 bases from J, with 15 bases in between. The CDR3 here is CSARGGRVEAFF. In DNA, the CDR3 is TGCAGTGCCCGAGGAGGGCGGGTTGAAGCTTTCTTT.

The chain couples TRBV28 to TRBJ2-1; D call uncertain. Per the germline V gene, CDR1 is MDHEN and CDR2 is SYDVKM. V lost 6 bases to trimming and J lost 9 bases, with 12 bases between them. The CDR3 contains 12 residues. In DNA form, the CDR3 reads TGTGCCAGCAGCACCTCCCGTGGTGAGCAGTTCTTC. Its translation: CASSTSRGEQFF.

The chain combines TRBV28 with TRBJ2-2; perhaps TRBD2 as D (6 bases). Germline V CDR1 and CDR2: MDHEN, SYDVKM. This CDR3 is 15 amino acids long. V was cut by 5 bases and J by 2 bases, with 12 bases left in between. Written as DNA, the CDR3 is TGTGCCAGCAGTCCCGGCGGGGTCAACACCGGGGAGCTGTTTTTT. The encoded protein is CASSPGGVNTGELFF.

The chain is built from TRBV7-2 and TRBJ1-5, with D possibly TRBD1 on 5 matching bases. The CDR3 covers 15 residues. The V gene lost 2 bases and the J gene lost 6 bases, with 14 bases spanning the gap. Germline values: CDR1 SGHTA, CDR2 FQGNSA. CDR3 residues: CASSLMAVQGQPQHF. CDR3 in DNA: TGTGCCAGCAGCTTAATGGCAGTCCAGGGTCAGCCCCAGCATTTT.

As to this clonotype: Compared with germline, one end of the junction differs, possibly owing to a read error. V is TRBV5-1 and J is TRBJ1-1, with D maybe TRBD1 (5 bases). This CDR3 has 18 amino acids. Germline V lookup: CDR1 SGHRS, CDR2 YFSETQ. The CDR3 spells CASSFRFGGGRGNTEPFF. CDR3 in DNA: TGCGCCAGCAGCTTCCGATTTGGGGGAGGAAGGGGAAACACTGAACCTTTCTTT.

The rearrangement joins TRBV30 to TRBJ1-2, with D uncertain. V was trimmed by 8 bases and J by 6 bases, leaving 10 bases between them. In germline, CDR1 is GTSNPN, CDR2 SVGIG (reference sequence). This CDR3 spans 10 amino acids. The CDR3 loop is CAGGYDGYTF. In DNA, the CDR3 is TGTGCCGGAGGATATGATGGCTACACCTTC.

The chain links TRBV29-1 to TRBJ2-2, with no clear D. V was pared by 1 base and J by 5 bases, with 14 bases between. There are 15 residues in the CDR3. Germline CDR1 is SQVTM and CDR2 is ANQGSEA. The CDR3 DNA reads TGCAGCGTTGAAGTAAGATCACCCGAAACCGGGGAGCTGTTTTTT. Its translation is CSVEVRSPETGELFF.

V usage is TRBV3-1 and J usage is TRBJ1-1; D is uncertain. This CDR3 is 12 amino acids long. Germline CDR1 LGHDT, CDR2 YNNKEL (reference sequence). Trimming shortened V by 8 bases and J by 11 bases, and 18 bases separated the two germline ends. The CDR3 loop reads CASLGQYKRAFF. The CDR3, as DNA: TGTGCCAGCCTGGGCCAGTACAAGCGGGCTTTCTTT. The full variable domain, rest sourced from reference TRBV3-1 and TRBJ1-1, is DTAVSQTPKYLVTQMGNDKSIKCEQNLGHDTMYWYKQDSKKFLKIMFSYNNKELIINETVPNRFSPKSPDKAHLNLHINSLELGDSAVYFCASLGQYKRAFFGQGTRLTVV.

The V call is TRBV14, the J call TRBJ1-3; a weak D match, TRBD1 (5 bases). From germline, CDR1 is SGHDN and CDR2 FVKESK. This CDR3 spans 15 amino acids. The germline V and J ends were trimmed by 7 bases and 4 bases, with 17 bases remaining between them. Written as DNA, the CDR3 is TGTGCCAGCAATCCGTCGGGGGGTCGAGGAAACACCATATATTTT. This encodes CASNPSGGRGNTIYF.

This clonotype was recorded once. V is TRBV28 and J is TRBJ1-1; D is unclear. CDR3 length: 14 amino acids. Per the germline V gene, CDR1 is MDHEN and CDR2 is SYDVKM. The germline V and J ends were trimmed by 6 bases and 6 bases, with 17 bases remaining between them. The CDR3 is CASSGAPPRPEAFF. The CDR3 DNA reads as TGTGCCAGCAGCGGCGCTCCGCCGAGGCCTGAAGCTTTCTTT. The whole variable domain, remainder taken from reference TRBV28 and TRBJ1-1, is DVKVTQSSRYLVKRTGEKVFLECVQDMDHENMFWYRQDPGLGLRLIYFSYDVKMKEKGDIPEGYSVSREKKERFSLILESASTNQTSMYLCASSGAPPRPEAFFGQGTRLTVV.